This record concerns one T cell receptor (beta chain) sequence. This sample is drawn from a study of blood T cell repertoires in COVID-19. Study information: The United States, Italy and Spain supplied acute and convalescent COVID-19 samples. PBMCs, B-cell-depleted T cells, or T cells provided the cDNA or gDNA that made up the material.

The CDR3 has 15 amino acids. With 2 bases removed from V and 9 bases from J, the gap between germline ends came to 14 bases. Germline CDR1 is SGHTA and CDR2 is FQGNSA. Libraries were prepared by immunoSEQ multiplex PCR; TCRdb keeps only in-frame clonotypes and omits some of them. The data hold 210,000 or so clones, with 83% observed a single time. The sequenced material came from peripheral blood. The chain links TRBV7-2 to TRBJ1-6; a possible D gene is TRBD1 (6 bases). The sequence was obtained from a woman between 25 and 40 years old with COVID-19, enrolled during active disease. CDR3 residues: CASSLLQGSSSPLHF. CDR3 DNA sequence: TGTGCCAGCAGCTTACTACAGGGTTCCTCTTCACCCCTCCACTTT.